What follows are 26 T cell receptor beta chains derived from one specimen sequenced in a study of spatial heterogeneity in lung cancer. From the 5' RACE reads, TCRdb called clonotypes with MiXCR, one entry per CDR3 protein. The profile shows some 85,000 distinct CDR3 sequences, approximately 20% of them singletons. Time point indicated: sample taken at primary tumor resection. The sequenced material consisted of unsorted whole RNA from tumor, nontumor lung or frozen PBMC. This specimen was PBMCs, taken at surgery. These receptors all come from a male donor with early-stage non-small cell lung cancer.

This clonotype was counted between two and nine times. The chain uses TRBV7-2 and TRBJ2-5; 7 bases line up with TRBD1. V lost 5 bases and J lost 5; bases outside the gene matches: 8. Germline V gives CDR1 SGHTA, CDR2 FQGNSA. The CDR3 consists of 14 residues. CDR3 sequence (DNA): TGTGCCAGCAGCCGACGAGGGGGCGCGGAGACCCAGTACTTC. Residues: CASSRRGGAETQYF. Drawing the rest from reference TRBV7-2 and TRBJ2-5, the complete variable domain is GAGVSQSPSNKVTEKGKDVELRCDPISGHTALYWYRQSLGQGLEFLIYFQGNSAPDKSGLPSDRFSAERTGGSVSTLTIQRTQQEDSAVYLCASSRRGGAETQYFGPGTRLLVL.

In nucleotides, the CDR3 is TGTGCCAGCAGCTCCACAGGGGTTTGGGAGACCCAGTACTTC. Translation: CASSSTGVWETQYF. The chain uses TRBV5-6 and TRBJ2-5, with 7 nucleotides matching TRBD1. CDR3 length: 14 residues. J lost 5 bases, V lost 3 bases, and 7 bases had no gene match. Germline CDR1 reads SGHDT; CDR2 reads YYEEEE.

This sequence joins TRBV24-1 and TRBJ2-7; D call uncertain. V lost 5 bases to trimming and J lost 5 bases, with 12 bases between them. The CDR3 consists of 13 residues. The germline V gene has CDR1 KGHDR and CDR2 SFDVKD. CDR3 sequence: CATSVPTSDEQYF. The DNA for the CDR3 is TGTGCCACCAGTGTCCCGACATCTGACGAGCAGTACTTC.

This clonotype was recorded many times. This chain joins TRBV4-3 and TRBJ1-2, with unresolved D. The V and J ends lost 5 bases and 10 bases respectively, with 17 bases between them. Germline assignment: CDR1 LGHNA and CDR2 YSLEER. The CDR3 is 13 amino acids. CDR3 protein: CASSGSGPPSYTF. CDR3 in DNA: TGCGCCAGCAGCGGGTCCGGGCCACCATCCTACACCTTC.

This chain connects TRBV30 to TRBJ2-5; D ambiguous. CDR3 size: 13 residues. Trimming removed 0 bases from V and 2 bases from J, with 7 bases in between. From germline, CDR1 is GTSNPN and CDR2 SVGIG (reference sequence). CDR3 bases: TGTGCCTGGAGTGTACAAGAGCAAGAGACCCAGTACTTC. Amino acids: CAWSVQEQETQYF. Full variable domain (remainder filled in from reference TRBV30 and TRBJ2-5): SQTIHQWPATLVQPVGSPLSLECTVEGTSNPNLYWYRQAAGRGLQLLFYSVGIGQISSEVPQNLSASRPQDRQFILSSKKLLLSDSGFYLCAWSVQEQETQYFGPGTRLLVL.

The genes are TRBV14 and TRBJ2-5, with D perhaps matching TRBD2 (5 bases). The V gene's germline CDR1 is SGHDN and CDR2 FVKESK. Trimming shortened V by 1 base and J by 2 bases, and 11 bases separated the two germline ends. The CDR3 runs 15 residues. CDR3 nucleotide sequence: TGTGCCAGCAGCCAAGCGAGGGCGGCTCAAGAGACCCAGTACTTC. The encoded protein is CASSQARAAQETQYF.

In its sample, this clonotype was seen a few times. J is TRBJ2-5 and V is TRBV29-1; weak D call: TRBD2 (6 bases). The CDR3 is 15 amino acids. V lost 4 bases and J 2 bases, leaving 17 bases between the germline ends. In germline, CDR1 is SQVTM, CDR2 ANQGSEA. CDR3 region: CSVGVRLAKQETQYF. For the CDR3, the DNA is TGCAGCGTTGGGGTGCGGCTAGCGAAACAAGAGACCCAGTACTTC.

The chain recombines TRBV11-2 with TRBJ2-5; possibly TRBD2 for D (5 bases). The CDR3 sequence is 13 residues long. Germline V gene sequence: CDR1 SGHAT, CDR2 FQNNGV. The V gene lost 3 bases and the J gene lost 5 bases, with 10 bases spanning the gap. The CDR3 spells CASSFTGKETQYF. The CDR3 nucleotides are TGTGCCAGCAGCTTTACGGGGAAGGAGACCCAGTACTTC.

The rearrangement links TRBV11-2 to TRBJ1-1, with D unclear. CDR3 size: 13 residues. Trimming shortened V by 3 bases and J by 0 bases, and 5 bases separated the two germline ends. In germline, CDR1 is SGHAT, CDR2 FQNNGV. The CDR3 here is CASSFLLNTEAFF. The CDR3 bases are TGTGCCAGCAGCTTTCTCTTGAACACTGAAGCTTTCTTT.

The chain couples TRBV9 to TRBJ2-3; 10 bases are a match to TRBD2. V lost 3 bases, J lost 1 base, and 8 bases stayed unmatched. The CDR3 runs to 17 residues. CDR1 and CDR2 (germline): SGDLS, YYNGEE. CDR3 nucleotide sequence: TGTGCCAGCAGCGCGAGTTGGACTAGCGGTGGCACAGATACGCAGTATTTT. Residues: CASSASWTSGGTDTQYF.

This clonotype was detected many times. The chain has TRBV19 and TRBJ2-5; D gene uncertain. V shed 3 bases and J shed 2 bases, with 4 bases lying between them. The CDR3 has 12 residues. Germline CDR1 and CDR2: LNHDA and SQIVND (reference sequence). The CDR3 DNA is TGTGCCAGTAGTATGGGGCAAGAGACCCAGTACTTC. Translating it yields CASSMGQETQYF. The full variable domain, completed using reference TRBV19 and TRBJ2-5, is DGGITQSPKYLFRKEGQNVTLSCEQNLNHDAMYWYRQDPGQGLRLIYYSQIVNDFQKGDIAEGYSVSREKKESFPLTVTSAQKNPTAFYLCASSMGQETQYFGPGTRLLVL.

This rearrangement joins TRBV10-3 to TRBJ2-1; 9 bases are shared with TRBD1. Germline CDR1 reads ENHRY; CDR2 reads SYGVKD. Trimming removed 10 bases from V and 7 bases from J; junction bases left unmatched: 8. The CDR3 is 13 residues long. As DNA, the CDR3 is TGTGCCAACCGCCCGGGACAGGGAAATGAGCAGTTCTTC. Protein sequence: CANRPGQGNEQFF.

This clonotype was seen more than once but under ten times. The V call is TRBV5-1, the J call TRBJ1-5, with D possibly TRBD1 on 5 matching bases. Germline V lookup: CDR1 SGHRS, CDR2 YFSETQ. CDR3 length: 16 amino acids. V was clipped by 1 base and J by 0 bases, with 11 bases between them. CDR3 amino acids: CASSLRDGYSNQPQHF. The CDR3 bases are TGCGCCAGCAGCTTGAGGGACGGCTATAGCAATCAGCCCCAGCATTTT.

Ten or more counts support this clonotype. The CDR3 nucleotides are TGTGCCAGCAGGCCCGACAGGGGCTGGGGGAACACTGAAGCTTTCTTT. This sequence encodes CASRPDRGWGNTEAFF. The rearrangement links TRBV12-3 or TRBV12-4 to TRBJ1-1; 8 bases match TRBD1. The CDR3 is made up of 16 amino acids. The junction had 10 bases not matched to a gene; V was cut back by 6 bases and J by 1 base.

This chain links TRBV24-1 with TRBJ2-5; no firm D call. Germline CDR1 is KGHDR and CDR2 is SFDVKD. The CDR3 length is 14 residues. V was pared by 4 bases and J by 2 bases, with 10 bases between. Here the CDR3 DNA reads TGTGCCACCAGTGAAACTGACATACAAGAGACCCAGTACTTC. It is translated as CATSETDIQETQYF.

The chain links TRBV20-1 to TRBJ1-5; TRBD1 matches 8 bases. The CDR3 is made up of 14 amino acids. V shed 2 bases and J 4 bases; nucleotides not matched to a gene: 4. Germline V gene data show CDR1 as DFQATT and CDR2 as SNEGSKA (reference sequence). The CDR3 bases are TGCAGTGCTAGACGAGACAGGGGTAATCAGCCCCAGCATTTT. Translation: CSARRDRGNQPQHF.

This rearrangement joins TRBV10-3 to TRBJ2-7, with 7 bases matching TRBD1. This CDR3 is 13 amino acids long. V trimming: 10 bases; J trimming: 4 bases; junction bases outside the gene matches: 10. The germline gives CDR1 ENHRY, CDR2 SYGVKD. The CDR3 protein is CATTTGISYEQYF. Here the CDR3 DNA reads TGTGCCACCACGACAGGGATATCTTACGAGCAGTACTTC.

V usage is TRBV9 and J usage is TRBJ2-7; the D call may be TRBD1 or TRBD2 (5 bases each). Germline CDR1 and CDR2: SGDLS and YYNGEE. This CDR3 comprises 13 residues. The V end was cut by 0 bases, the J end by 6 bases, with 10 bases between. The CDR3 region is CASSVVERGEQYF. The CDR3 DNA follows: TGTGCCAGCAGCGTAGTCGAGAGGGGCGAGCAGTACTTC. The whole variable domain, remainder taken from reference TRBV9 and TRBJ2-7, is DSGVTQTPKHLITATGQRVTLRCSPRSGDLSVYWYQQSLDQGLQFLIQYYNGEERAKGNILERFSAQQFPDLHSELNLSSLELGDSALYFCASSVVERGEQYFGPGTRLTVT.

This clonotype was picked up many times. The chain is built from TRBV29-1 and TRBJ2-5; tentatively, D is TRBD1 or TRBD2 (5 bases each). Trimming cost V 8 bases and J 4 bases, with 20 bases left between them. This CDR3 has 14 residues. Germline CDR1 reads SQVTM; CDR2 reads ANQGSEA. The CDR3 sequence is CSFSPGPSTETQYF. The CDR3 DNA reads TGCAGCTTTTCTCCGGGACCCAGCACAGAGACCCAGTACTTC.

This clonotype was counted between two and nine times. The J gene is TRBJ2-1, the V gene TRBV30; no clear D. There are 12 residues in the CDR3. V was shortened by 7 bases and J by 8 bases, with 15 bases between the two germline ends. The germline V gene encodes CDR1 GTSNPN and CDR2 SVGIG (reference sequence). CDR3 sequence: CASYGPGDEQFF. DNA of the CDR3: TGTGCCTCCTACGGACCCGGAGATGAGCAGTTCTTC.

This clonotype was observed a handful of times. The rearrangement links TRBV14 to TRBJ2-2; D is undetermined. The CDR3 is made up of 15 amino acids. Germline V gene data show CDR1 as SGHDN and CDR2 as FVKESK. Trimming took 7 bases from V and 4 from J, leaving 16 bases between them. The chain's CDR3 is CASKANLWGTGELFF. CDR3 in DNA: TGTGCCAGCAAAGCCAATCTATGGGGCACCGGGGAGCTGTTTTTT.

The chain carries TRBV10-3 and TRBJ2-5; TRBD2 agrees at 14 bases. CDR1 and CDR2 from the germline V gene are ENHRY and SYGVKD. After removal of 5 bases from V and 5 bases from J, the junction contained 13 bases not matched to a gene. CDR3 length equals 18 residues. CDR3 region: CAISSGTSGRGVRETQYF. The CDR3 DNA is TGTGCCATCAGTTCCGGGACTAGCGGGAGAGGGGTGAGGGAGACCCAGTACTTC.

This clonotype was found a few times. The rearrangement joins TRBV7-2 to TRBJ1-3; 10 positions agree with TRBD1. The CDR3 totals 18 residues. The trim removed 0 bases at V and 4 bases at J, leaving 9 bases unmatched. Germline lookup yields CDR1 SGHTA and CDR2 FQGNSA. The CDR3: CASSLAVRTGGSGNTIYF. Written as DNA, the CDR3 is TGTGCCAGCAGCTTAGCGGTGCGGACAGGGGGTTCAGGAAACACCATATATTTT.

The genes are TRBV28 and TRBJ2-7, with D possibly TRBD2 on 6 matching bases. Germline V gene data show CDR1 as MDHEN and CDR2 as SYDVKM. The V end was cut by 3 bases, the J end by 0 bases, with 12 bases between. This CDR3 comprises 15 residues. CDR3 in amino acids: CASSLPIGSSYEQYF. DNA for the CDR3: TGTGCCAGCAGTTTGCCCATCGGGAGCTCCTACGAGCAGTACTTC.

This clonotype showed up just a few times. The chain combines TRBV19 with TRBJ1-5; D is ambiguous. In germline, CDR1 is LNHDA, CDR2 SQIVND (reference sequence). The length of the CDR3 is 12 residues. The ends were cut back, 3 bases at V and 6 bases at J, with 6 bases in the middle. The CDR3 DNA follows: TGTGCCAGTAGTATCCGGCCTCAGCCCCAGCATTTT. Encoded protein: CASSIRPQPQHF.

This sequence joins TRBV5-1 and TRBJ2-7; 9 nucleotides line up with TRBD1. This CDR3 region has 16 residues. V shed 4 bases and J 2 bases; nucleotides not matched to a gene: 10. The germline V gene has CDR1 SGHRS and CDR2 YFSETQ. The CDR3 loop reads CASSPDPGTGTYEQYF. CDR3 coding DNA: TGCGCCAGCAGCCCGGATCCCGGGACAGGGACCTACGAGCAGTACTTC. The complete variable domain, with remaining parts taken from reference TRBV5-1 and TRBJ2-7, reads KAGVTQTPRYLIKTRGQQVTLSCSPISGHRSVSWYQQTPGQGLQFLFEYFSETQRNKGNFPGRFSGRQFSNSRSEMNVSTLELGDSALYLCASSPDPGTGTYEQYFGPGTRLTVT.